The 17 T cell receptor beta chains given below trace back to one sample, sequenced in a study of shared clonotypes between healthy human individuals. Method: immunoSEQ multiplex PCR; TCRdb's copy keeps in-frame clones and lacks some. The sample yields approximately 470,000 clones, about 84% seen once. Input material: PBMCs. These receptors all come from a woman aged 40 to 50 in good health. Some clones in this sample may be carry-over from other donors' samples.

The CDR3 region is CASSFDRESSYEQYF. DNA for the CDR3: TGTGCCAGTAGTTTCGACAGGGAGAGCTCCTACGAGCAGTACTTC. The chain recombines TRBV19 with TRBJ2-7; 7 positions agree with TRBD1. V trimming: 5 bases; J trimming: 0 bases; junction bases outside the gene matches: 7. The CDR3 sequence is 15 residues long. The germline CDR1 and CDR2 sequences are LNHDA and SQIVND (reference sequence).

This clone has only a few counts. J is TRBJ2-7 and V is TRBV7-2, with 9 bases matching TRBD2. With 4 bases clipped from V and 3 bases from J, the junction kept 16 bases outside the gene matches. The CDR3 covers 18 residues. Germline V lookup: CDR1 SGHTA, CDR2 FQGNSA. The chain's CDR3 is CASSSGLARVRSGYEQYF. The CDR3 coding sequence is TGTGCCAGCAGCTCGGGACTAGCCCGGGTACGGTCAGGCTACGAGCAGTACTTC.

This chain joins TRBV6-6 and TRBJ2-7, with D perhaps matching TRBD1 or TRBD2 (5 bases each). CDR3 length equals 14 residues. Trimming shortened V by 2 bases and J by 2 bases, and 10 bases separated the two germline ends. CDR1 MNHNY and CDR2 SVGAGI come from the germline V gene (reference sequence). The CDR3 region is CASSYTPGPYEQYF. CDR3 DNA: TGTGCCAGCAGTTACACCCCGGGACCCTACGAGCAGTACTTC.

The chain links TRBV15 to TRBJ1-3; D gene uncertain. The CDR3 has 14 amino acids. Germline-derived CDR1 and CDR2 are LNHNV and YYDKDF (reference sequence). Trimming pared 0 bases from V and 4 bases from J, leaving 7 bases between. The CDR3 loop is CATSREGWGNTIYF. CDR3 DNA: TGTGCCACCAGCAGAGAGGGGTGGGGAAACACCATATATTTT.

This sequence joins TRBV20-1 and TRBJ2-1; perhaps TRBD2 as D (6 bases). Trimming left V 7 bases short and J 7 bases short, with 11 bases between. CDR1 DFQATT and CDR2 SNEGSKA come from the germline V gene (reference sequence). The CDR3 contains 11 residues. The CDR3 spells CSGGGRNEQFF. CDR3 sequence (DNA): TGCAGTGGGGGTGGGAGGAATGAGCAGTTCTTC.

The chain is built from TRBV13 and TRBJ2-7; 7 positions match TRBD1. This CDR3 region has 17 residues. Per the germline V gene, CDR1 is PRHDT and CDR2 is FYEKMQ (reference sequence). J lost 5 bases, V lost 5 bases, and 18 bases had no gene match. The CDR3 loop reads CASSPLSAQGIRNEQYF. CDR3 sequence (DNA): TGTGCCAGCAGCCCCCTTTCAGCACAGGGGATCAGGAACGAGCAGTACTTC. Full variable domain (outside the CDR3, taken from reference TRBV13 and TRBJ2-7): AAGVIQSPRHLIKEKRETATLKCYPIPRHDTVYWYQQGPGQDPQFLISFYEKMQSDKGSIPDRFSAQQFSDYHSELNMSSLELGDSALYFCASSPLSAQGIRNEQYFGPGTRLTVT.

This clone was counted ten times or more. The V call is TRBV4-2, the J call TRBJ1-1; no reliable D call. This CDR3 contains 13 residues. Germline V gene sequence: CDR1 LGHNA, CDR2 YNFKEQ. Trimming removed 1 base at V and 5 bases at J, with 8 bases between. The CDR3 sequence: CASSQGRKTEAFF. In DNA form, the CDR3 reads TGTGCCAGCAGCCAAGGTCGAAAGACTGAAGCTTTCTTT.

CDR3 loop: CASSQEGTRWQYF. CDR3 nucleotides: TGCGCCAGCAGCCAAGAGGGGACTAGATGGCAGTACTTC. The chain is built from TRBV4-1 and TRBJ2-7; 8 bases map to TRBD2. CDR3 length: 13 residues. With 0 bases clipped from V and 9 bases from J, the junction kept 4 bases outside the gene matches. Germline-derived CDR1 and CDR2 are MGHRA and YSYEKL.

Details on this clone: A far larger clone is one base from this, pointing to a likely read error. Other DNA sequences in this sample translate to the same CDR3. The J gene is TRBJ1-1, the V gene TRBV28, with D unclear. This CDR3 has 11 residues. CDR1 is MDHEN and CDR2 is SYDVKM in the germline V gene. V was shortened by 9 bases and J by 7 bases, with 12 bases between the two germline ends. The CDR3 region is CASTGGFEAFF. The CDR3 nucleotides read TGTGCCAGTACCGGAGGGTTTGAAGCTTTCTTT.

V usage is TRBV7-9 and J usage is TRBJ2-7; no reliable D call. Looked up from germline, CDR1 is SEHNR and CDR2 is FQNEAQ (reference sequence). There are 16 residues in the CDR3. Trimming left V 1 base short and J 5 bases short, with 18 bases between. This CDR3 reads CASSLGSSTSRNEQYF. DNA for the CDR3: TGTGCCAGCAGCTTAGGGTCCAGCACAAGTCGTAACGAGCAGTACTTC.

This clone has a handful of counts. The chain is built from TRBV2 and TRBJ2-1, with 10 nucleotides matching TRBD2. The CDR3 is 11 residues long. V shed 6 bases and J 10 bases; nucleotides not matched to a gene: 0. Germline CDR1 SNHLY, CDR2 FYNNEI. The CDR3 DNA reads as TGTGCCAGCAGACTAGCGGGAGAGCAGTTCTTC. Translated: CASRLAGEQFF.

With respect to this clone: A read error is the likely source, as a far larger clone sits one nucleotide away. V gene TRBV5-4 combines with J gene TRBJ1-2; 7 bases align to TRBD1. Germline-derived CDR1 and CDR2 are SGHNT and YYREEE (reference sequence). The trim removed 4 bases at V and 0 bases at J, leaving 6 bases unmatched. The CDR3 length is 15 residues. This CDR3 is CASSLRDRANYGYTF. DNA for the CDR3: TGTGCCAGCAGCCTCAGGGACAGAGCTAACTATGGCTACACCTTC.

Of note for this clone: A far more abundant clone sits one base away, making this likely a read error. The chain uses TRBV10-1 and TRBJ2-3; TRBD2 matches at 9 bases. Trimming removed 3 bases from V and 8 bases from J; junction bases left unmatched: 6. CDR1 and CDR2 from the germline V gene are WNHNN and SYGVQD (reference sequence). CDR3 length: 14 residues. The CDR3 spells CASSDASGTGTQYF. Written as DNA, the CDR3 is TGCGCCAGCAGTGATGCTAGCGGGACGGGTACGCAGTATTTT.

A remark on this clone: A far larger clone is a single base away, which makes a read error likely. This chain connects TRBV18 to TRBJ1-1; D might be TRBD1 (6 bases). This CDR3 is 13 amino acids long. Germline-derived CDR1 and CDR2 are KGHSH and LQKENI. This CDR3 is CASSPRTDPEALF. CDR3 DNA: TGTGCCAGCTCACCACGGACAGACCCTGAAGCTCTCTTT. The whole variable domain, remainder taken from reference TRBV18 and TRBJ1-1, is NAGVMQNPRHLVRRRGQEARLRCSPMKGHSHVYWYRQLPEEGLKFMVYLQKENIIDESGMPKERFSAEFPKEGPSILRIQQVVRGDSAAYFCASSPRTDPEALFGQGTRLTVV.

J is TRBJ2-3 and V is TRBV7-9, with TRBD1 matching 8 bases. J gave up 2 bases and V 5 bases, and 9 bases lay outside the gene matches. The CDR3 sequence is 16 residues long. CDR1 and CDR2 from the germline V gene are SEHNR and FQNEAQ (reference sequence). CDR3 protein: CASSPKTGASTDTQYF. Written as DNA, the CDR3 is TGTGCCAGCAGCCCGAAGACAGGGGCGTCCACAGATACGCAGTATTTT.

The chain uses TRBV6-1 and TRBJ2-3; the D is unclear. Trimming removed 3 bases at V and 0 bases at J, with 13 bases between. This CDR3 region has 16 residues. Germline values: CDR1 MNHNS, CDR2 SASEGT. CDR3 nucleotides: TGTGCCAGCAGTGATAGGTACAGATCTAGCACAGATACGCAGTATTTT. This codes for CASSDRYRSSTDTQYF.

The CDR3 sequence: CASSVDTSGAGELFF. Here the CDR3 DNA reads TGTGCCAGCAGCGTAGACACTAGCGGTGCCGGGGAGCTGTTTTTT. The gene calls are TRBV9 and TRBJ2-2; 8 bases match TRBD2. The V gene's germline CDR1 is SGDLS and CDR2 YYNGEE. This CDR3 has 15 amino acids. V was pared by 0 bases and J by 6 bases, with 4 bases of the junction left unmatched.